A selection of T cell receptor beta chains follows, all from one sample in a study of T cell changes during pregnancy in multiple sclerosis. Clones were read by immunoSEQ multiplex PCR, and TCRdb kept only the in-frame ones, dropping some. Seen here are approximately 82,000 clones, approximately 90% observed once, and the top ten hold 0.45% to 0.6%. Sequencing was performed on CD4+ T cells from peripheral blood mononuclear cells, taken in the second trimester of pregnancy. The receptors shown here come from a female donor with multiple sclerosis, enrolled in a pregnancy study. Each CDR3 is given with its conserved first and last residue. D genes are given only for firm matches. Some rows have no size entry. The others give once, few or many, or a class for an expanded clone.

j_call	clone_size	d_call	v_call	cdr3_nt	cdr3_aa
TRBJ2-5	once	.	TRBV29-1	TGCAGCGTTGCCTGGGACTCCTGGGCAGAGACCCAGTACTTC	CSVAWDSWAETQYF
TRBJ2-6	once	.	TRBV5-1	TGCGCCAGCAGCTTTTATGGGGGCTATACAGTCGGGGCCAACGTCCTGACTTTC	CASSFYGGYTVGANVLTF
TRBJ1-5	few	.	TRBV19	TGTGCCAGTAGGAAGGACAGAGAATGGCAGCCCCAGCATTTT	CASRKDREWQPQHF
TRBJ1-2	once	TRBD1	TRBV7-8	TGTGCCAGCAGCCAAATGGACAGGGTGAGGGGCTACACCTTC	CASSQMDRVRGYTF
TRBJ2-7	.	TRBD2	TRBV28	TGTGCCAGCAGTCCAACCCAGGGACTAGCGGGAGGGAAAAACTACGAGCAGTACTTC	CASSPTQGLAGGKNYEQYF
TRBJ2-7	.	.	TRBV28	TGTGCCAGCAGTTCCCGACAGCATACCTCCTACGAGCAGTACTTC	CASSSRQHTSYEQYF
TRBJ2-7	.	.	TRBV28	TGTGCCAGCATGGAGGTCAGCCCCTTCTCCTACGAGCAGTACTTC	CASMEVSPFSYEQYF
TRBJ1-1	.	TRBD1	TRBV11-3	TGTGCCAGCAGCCTTTCTAAAGGGGGCATAGGAGCTTTCTTT	CASSLSKGGIGAFF
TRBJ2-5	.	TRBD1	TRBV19	TGTGCCAGTAGTCTCCGAGGAGACAGGGTAGGAGAGACCCAGTACTTC	CASSLRGDRVGETQYF
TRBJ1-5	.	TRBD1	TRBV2	TGTGCCAGCAGTATGACAGGGTCGGATCAGCCCCAGCATTTT	CASSMTGSDQPQHF
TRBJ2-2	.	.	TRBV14	TGTGCCAGCAGTCCCCGGGTTTCCACCGGGGAGCTGTTTTTT	CASSPRVSTGELFF
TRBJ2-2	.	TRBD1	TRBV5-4	TGTGCCAGCAGCTCGGGACAGGGGGCCATCGGGGAGCTGTTTTTT	CASSSGQGAIGELFF
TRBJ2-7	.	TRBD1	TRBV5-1	TGCGCCAGCAGCCTCCCAACACAGGGGGGCGAGCAGTACTTC	CASSLPTQGGEQYF
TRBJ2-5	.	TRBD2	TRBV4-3	TGCGCCAGCAGCCAAGATCGGCTAGCGGGGGCGACCCAGTACTTC	CASSQDRLAGATQYF
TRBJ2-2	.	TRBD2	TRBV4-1	TGCGCCAGCAGCCAGATAGCGGGGTTTAACACCGGGGAGCTGTTTTTT	CASSQIAGFNTGELFF
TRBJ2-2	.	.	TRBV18	TGTGCCAGCTCACCACTACAGGGCGGCACCGGGGAGCTGTTTTTT	CASSPLQGGTGELFF
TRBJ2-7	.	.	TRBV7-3	TGTGCCAGCAGCTTGCGTGTAAGCTCCTACGAGCAGTACTTC	CASSLRVSSYEQYF
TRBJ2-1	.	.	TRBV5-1	TGCGCCAGCAGCCTTATGAGAAATTTCGATGAGCAGTTCTTC	CASSLMRNFDEQFF
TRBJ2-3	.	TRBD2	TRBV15	TGTGCCACCAGCAGAACGGCTAGCGGGGGGAGCACAGATACGCAGTATTTT	CATSRTASGGSTDTQYF
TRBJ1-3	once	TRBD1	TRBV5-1	TGCGCCAGCAGCTTTACAGGGGGCGAAGCTGGAAACACCATATATTTT	CASSFTGGEAGNTIYF
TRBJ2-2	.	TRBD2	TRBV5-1	TGCGCCAGCAGCTTGCCTAGCGGGAGAGGCACCGGGGAGCTGTTTTTT	CASSLPSGRGTGELFF
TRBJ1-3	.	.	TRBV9	TGTGCCAGCAGCGTAGTAGGGGAAGCTGGAAACACCATATATTTT	CASSVVGEAGNTIYF
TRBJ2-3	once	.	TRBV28	TGTGCCAGCAGTTTGTCCGGGAGTGGAGGAGATACGCAGTATTTT	CASSLSGSGGDTQYF
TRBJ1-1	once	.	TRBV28	TGTGCCAGCAGTCCTCCGCGGGGACGTACCCTCCTCTCGGAAGCTTTCTTT	CASSPPRGRTLLSEAFF
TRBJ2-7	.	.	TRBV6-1	TGTGCCAGCAGACAGGCCTACGAGCAGTACTTC	CASRQAYEQYF
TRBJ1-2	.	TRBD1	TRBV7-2	TGTGCCAGCAACCGACAGGGGGCAATAGAAGGCTACACCTTC	CASNRQGAIEGYTF
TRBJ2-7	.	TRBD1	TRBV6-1	TGTGCCAGCAGCGCTGACAGGGTGAGTTACGAGCAGTACTTC	CASSADRVSYEQYF
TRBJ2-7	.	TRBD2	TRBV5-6	TGTGCCAGCAGCTACTTTAGCGGGGTGAACTCCTACGAGCAGTACTTC	CASSYFSGVNSYEQYF
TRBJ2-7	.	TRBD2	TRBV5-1	TGCGCCAGCAGCTCTAGCGGGAGGGCCCTCTACGAGCAGTACTTC	CASSSSGRALYEQYF
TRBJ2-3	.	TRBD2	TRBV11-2	TGTGCCAGCAGCTCTTTAGCGGGAGACACAGATACGCAGTATTTT	CASSSLAGDTDTQYF
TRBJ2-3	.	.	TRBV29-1	TGCAGCGTTGAAACTACGAGGAATACGCAGTATTTT	CSVETTRNTQYF
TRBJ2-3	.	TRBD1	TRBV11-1	TGTGCCAGCAGCTTACGGACAGGGCGCCAGTCAGATACGCAGTATTTT	CASSLRTGRQSDTQYF
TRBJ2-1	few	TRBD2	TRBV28	TGTGCCAGCAAGGGTCGGTTGGGAGCGGGAGGTCGTGCTGAGCAGTTCTTC	CASKGRLGAGGRAEQFF
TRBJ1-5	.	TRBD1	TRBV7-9	TGTGCCAGCAGCCCCGGACAGGGCAGCAATCAGCCCCAGCATTTT	CASSPGQGSNQPQHF
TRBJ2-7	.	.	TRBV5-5	TGTGCCAGCAGCCCCAACGCGCAGGGAAATAACTACGAGCAGTACTTC	CASSPNAQGNNYEQYF
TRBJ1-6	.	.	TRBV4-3	TGCGCCAGCAGCCAAGATCTAGCAGTCCCGAGCTCCTATAATTCACCCCTCCACTTT	CASSQDLAVPSSYNSPLHF
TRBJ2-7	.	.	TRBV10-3	TGTGCCATCAAAGGACAAAGCTCCTACGAGCAGTACTTC	CAIKGQSSYEQYF
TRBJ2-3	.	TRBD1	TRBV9	TGTGCCAGCAGTTCTGGACAGGGGTTTTCAATTCCAGATACGCAGTATTTT	CASSSGQGFSIPDTQYF
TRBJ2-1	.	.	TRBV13	TGTGCCAGCAGCCCTTTGAGCTATGAGCAGTTCTTC	CASSPLSYEQFF
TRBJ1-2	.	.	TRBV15	TGTGCCACCAGCAGAGATCATCTGGGGCAGGGGAATGTTGGCTACACCTTC	CATSRDHLGQGNVGYTF
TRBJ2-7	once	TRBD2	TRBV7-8	TGTGCCAGCAGCTTTTCCACCAGGACTAGCGGGAGGAACGAGCAGTACTTC	CASSFSTRTSGRNEQYF